Presented here are 7 T cell receptor beta chains from one specimen sequenced in a study of T-cell reconstitution after alpha-beta-depleted transplantation in children. Researchers prepared the TCRbeta library using unique molecular identifiers, the study reports. TCRdb redid the calling of the PCR reads with MiXCR, one entry per CDR3 protein. This table holds 98,000 or so distinct CDR3 sequences, about a quarter found once. Sample: PBMCs, taken before TCRalphabeta/CD19-depleted stem cell transplant. The receptor set was obtained from a boy aged 2 to 9 with acute lymphoblastic leukemia, due to receive a stem cell transplant.

The V and J genes are TRBV3-1 and TRBJ1-1, with D possibly TRBD1 on 6 matching bases. In germline, CDR1 is LGHDT, CDR2 YNNKEL (reference sequence). Trimming pared 1 base from V and 3 bases from J, leaving 9 bases between. The CDR3 loop spans 14 amino acids. CDR3 nucleotides: TGTGCCAGCAGCCAAGGACAGGTTTACACTGAAGCTTTCTTT. As protein: CASSQGQVYTEAFF.

The chain combines TRBV5-1 with TRBJ2-1; D unclear. The CDR3 is 14 residues long. Trimming cost V 0 bases and J 3 bases, with 7 bases left between them. Germline V CDR1 and CDR2: SGHRS, YFSETQ. CDR3 nucleotides: TGCGCCAGCAGCTTGGGACCAGACTACAATGAGCAGTTCTTC. Translated: CASSLGPDYNEQFF.

The chain carries TRBV5-6 and TRBJ2-7; TRBD1 aligns across 9 bases. The CDR3 is 15 residues long. CDR1 SGHDT and CDR2 YYEEEE come from the germline V gene. Trimming removed 4 bases from V and 9 bases from J; junction bases left unmatched: 14. In DNA form, the CDR3 reads TGTGCCAGCAGCGCAGTGGGGACAGGGAGTTTTAGGCAGTACTTC. It codes for CASSAVGTGSFRQYF.

This chain uses TRBV7-2 with TRBJ2-1; 10 bases match TRBD2. This CDR3 comprises 17 residues. J was trimmed by 1 base and V by 5 bases; bases with no gene match: 8. Germline values: CDR1 SGHTA, CDR2 FQGNSA. The CDR3 reads CASSRQPGLASYNEQFF. In DNA form, the CDR3 reads TGTGCCAGCAGCCGACAGCCGGGACTAGCGTCCTACAATGAGCAGTTCTTC.

This sequence joins TRBV5-1 and TRBJ2-2; the D is unclear. Germline V lookup: CDR1 SGHRS, CDR2 YFSETQ. The CDR3 length is 15 residues. The V end was cut by 0 bases, the J end by 4 bases, with 10 bases between. This CDR3 reads CASSLEGIGTGELFF. The CDR3 bases are TGCGCCAGCAGCTTGGAGGGCATCGGCACCGGGGAGCTGTTTTTT.

Many counts were recorded for this clonotype. The chain uses TRBV5-1 and TRBJ2-1; D ambiguous. The CDR3 totals 15 residues. The germline gives CDR1 SGHRS, CDR2 YFSETQ. The ends were cut back, 0 bases at V and 9 bases at J, with 16 bases in the middle. CDR3 DNA: TGCGCCAGCAGCTTGGCCTCCGCCGGTGGTAGTGAGCAGTTCTTC. Amino acid sequence: CASSLASAGGSEQFF.

This clonotype has more than one count but fewer than ten. This chain connects TRBV20-1 to TRBJ2-7; perhaps D is TRBD1 or TRBD2 (5 bases each). V gave up 3 bases and J gave up 6 bases, with 15 bases separating them. The CDR3 sequence is 13 residues long. Germline V CDR1 and CDR2: DFQATT, SNEGSKA (reference sequence). The DNA for the CDR3 is TGCAGTGCTAGCGGAGGAACAGGTGTCGAGCAGTACTTC. Translating it yields CSASGGTGVEQYF.